The 11 T cell receptor beta chains below come from one sample, sequenced in a study of T-cell memory formation after mild COVID-19. In TCRdb, the 5' RACE reads were re-called with MiXCR into one record per CDR3 protein. This sample has 85,000 to 120,000 distinct CDR3 sequences, with roughly an eighth found just once. Input material: PBMCs or a T cell subset sorted from them (not recorded which). These receptors all come from an adult woman who had mild COVID-19 (a few samples of this study predate the infection). Cell type and time point are not known.

V usage is TRBV12-5 and J usage is TRBJ1-2; D is uncertain. Deletions cut 6 bases from V and 7 bases from J, with 24 bases between. CDR1 and CDR2 (germline): LGHNT, FRNRAP. This CDR3 comprises 16 residues. The CDR3, as DNA: TGTGCTAGTGGCGCCCCCCCCGGGATCCACTCGACTGGCTACACCTTC. This gives the protein CASGAPPGIHSTGYTF. The full variable domain, in which reference TRBV12-5 and TRBJ1-2 provide the parts outside the CDR3, is DARVTQTPRHKVTEMGQEVTMRCQPILGHNTVFWYRQTMMQGLELLAYFRNRAPLDDSGMPKDRFSAEMPDATLATLKIQPSEPRDSAVYFCASGAPPGIHSTGYTFGSGTRLTVV.

The chain couples TRBV6-5 to TRBJ1-2; tentative D call: TRBD1 (5 bases). With 6 bases removed from V and 5 bases from J, the gap between germline ends came to 28 bases. Germline V lookup: CDR1 MNHEY, CDR2 SVGAGI. The CDR3 runs to 18 residues. The CDR3 protein is CASSRIPGTDVIFYGYTF. The CDR3 coding sequence is TGTGCCAGCAGCCGCATCCCCGGGACGGACGTCATTTTTTATGGCTACACCTTC.

V usage is TRBV20-1 and J usage is TRBJ2-2; 8 bases are shared with TRBD1. Trimming took 7 bases from V and 5 from J; bases not matched to a gene: 6. CDR1 and CDR2 from the germline V gene are DFQATT and SNEGSKA (reference sequence). The CDR3 contains 13 residues. CDR3 DNA: TGCAGTGTCCCGGGACAGGCTACCGGGGAGCTGTTTTTT. As protein: CSVPGQATGELFF.

This clonotype was detected a few times. The chain combines TRBV4-2 with TRBJ1-4; 11 nucleotides agree with TRBD1. CDR1 is LGHNA and CDR2 is YNFKEQ in the germline V gene. The ends lost 5 bases at V and 0 bases at J; junction bases unmatched: 8. The CDR3 spans 18 residues. In DNA, the CDR3 is TGTGCCAGCAGCTTCCGGACAGGGGGCCCTGCAACTAATGAAAAACTGTTTTTT. As protein: CASSFRTGGPATNEKLFF.

This clonotype was picked up a small number of times. The chain employs TRBV19 and TRBJ2-7; TRBD1 might be the D (8 bases). The V end lost 6 bases, the J end lost 4 bases, and 19 bases lay between the germline ends. The CDR3 has 15 residues. Germline loops: CDR1 LNHDA, CDR2 SQIVND (reference sequence). The DNA of the CDR3 is TGTGCCAGTAGCCCCACAGGGGGGGTGAGGTACGAGCAGTACTTC. It is translated as CASSPTGGVRYEQYF.

This clonotype was detected a few times. DNA for the CDR3: TGTGCCAGCAGCTTGGAGGTCAGGGCATACAATGAGCAGTTCTTC. Its protein is CASSLEVRAYNEQFF. The chain carries TRBV5-6 and TRBJ2-1, with D possibly TRBD1 on 5 matching bases. V was trimmed by 0 bases and J by 4 bases, leaving 11 bases between them. CDR1 and CDR2 (germline): SGHDT, YYEEEE. This CDR3 comprises 15 residues.

This chain links TRBV7-3 with TRBJ1-1; D possibly corresponds to TRBD1 (6 bases). The germline V gene has CDR1 SGHTA and CDR2 FQGTGA. This CDR3 is built from 12 residues. With 6 bases removed from V and 6 bases from J, the gap between germline ends came to 11 bases. The CDR3 DNA sequence: TGTGCCAGCAGACCCAGGGGACCTGAAGCTTTCTTT. It translates to CASRPRGPEAFF.

This clonotype showed up just a few times. This chain links TRBV11-3 with TRBJ2-1; possibly TRBD2 for D (6 bases). The CDR3 is 15 amino acids. V was cut by 4 bases and J by 2 bases, with 12 bases left in between. Germline CDR1 is SGHNT and CDR2 is YENEEA. The CDR3 sequence: CASSYSGEAYNEQFF. The DNA for the CDR3 is TGTGCCAGCAGCTATAGCGGAGAGGCCTACAATGAGCAGTTCTTC.

This chain connects TRBV9 to TRBJ2-5; D is perhaps TRBD1 or TRBD2 (5 bases each). The CDR3 spans 15 residues. Trimming took off 3 bases at V and 2 bases at J, with 14 bases between the two ends. Per germline, CDR1 SGDLS and CDR2 YYNGEE. The CDR3 is CASSGTGWGQETQYF. The CDR3 bases are TGTGCCAGCAGCGGGACTGGATGGGGGCAAGAGACCCAGTACTTC.

The chain links TRBV20-1 to TRBJ2-7, with 8 bases aligning to TRBD1. V lost 2 bases to trimming and J lost 3 bases; unmatched junction nucleotides: 9. This CDR3 is built from 15 residues. The germline gives CDR1 DFQATT, CDR2 SNEGSKA (reference sequence). CDR3 DNA: TGCAGTGCTAGATTCCGGGACAGGAATTTCTACGAGCAGTACTTC. Residues: CSARFRDRNFYEQYF.

The table lists this clonotype with a few counts. This chain joins TRBV10-3 and TRBJ2-7, with D possibly TRBD1 on 6 matching bases. The ends were cut back, 5 bases at V and 4 bases at J, with 15 bases in the middle. This CDR3 comprises 14 residues. Germline assignment: CDR1 ENHRY and CDR2 SYGVKD. CDR3 bases: TGTGCCATCAGTCCTCAGGACAGCTCGTACGAGCAGTACTTC. Amino acids: CAISPQDSSYEQYF.